The 14 T cell receptor beta chains below were found in one sample sequenced in a study of tumor and adjacent non-tumor tissue in lung cancer. This sample's RNA came from whole unsorted tissue. TCRbeta libraries were built with three rounds of nested PCR, modified from ARM-PCR. TCRdb re-analysed the multiplex PCR reads in MiXCR, keeping a single row per CDR3 protein. The sample holds approximately 75,000 distinct CDR3 sequences, roughly 80% seen once. The sequencing input was lung tumor tissue. The receptors derive from a woman aged 50 to 65 with non-small cell lung cancer.

To note about this clonotype: This may come from a read error, since a much larger clone is one base off. CDR3 residues: CASSQASGKVNNEQFF. In DNA form, the CDR3 reads TGTGCCAGCAGCCAAGCAAGCGGGAAGGTGAACAATGAGCAGTTCTTC. This chain connects TRBV14 to TRBJ2-1; 7 bases are shared with TRBD2. V trimming: 1 base; J trimming: 5 bases; junction bases outside the gene matches: 8. Germline V gives CDR1 SGHDN, CDR2 FVKESK. The CDR3 is 16 amino acids.

Comment on this clonotype: At one boundary the junction diverges from the germline segment, which might be a read error. This sequence joins TRBV6-1 and TRBJ2-6; D may be TRBD1 (6 bases). The V gene's germline CDR1 is MNHNS and CDR2 SASEGT. CDR3 size: 16 residues. In DNA form, the CDR3 reads TGTGCCAGCAGTGAAACACAGGGCGATGGGGCCAATGTCCTGACTTTC. It specifies CASSETQGDGANVLTF.

The CDR3 nucleotides read TGCAGTGCTAGAGGGGGACAAGAGACCCAGTACTTC. It encodes CSARGGQETQYF. J is TRBJ2-5 and V is TRBV20-1, with unresolved D. Deletions cut 1 base from V and 2 bases from J, with 5 bases between. Germline CDR1 and CDR2: DFQATT and SNEGSKA (reference sequence). The CDR3 runs to 12 residues.

A word on this clonotype: This may be a read error: a much more frequent sequence differs by one nucleotide. The chain uses TRBV5-8 and TRBJ2-5; D perhaps matches TRBD2 (6 bases). V shed 4 bases and J shed 5 bases, with 21 bases lying between them. The CDR3 is 16 amino acids. CDR1 is SGHTS and CDR2 is YDEGEE in the germline V gene. The CDR3 nucleotides are TGTGCCAGCAGCCAACTATACGGGGGTAAAGTGGAGACCCAGTACTTC. Protein product: CASSQLYGGKVETQYF.

On this clonotype: The junction shows a germline mismatch at one end, possibly a read error. The chain carries TRBV5-5 and TRBJ2-7; tentative D call: TRBD1 (6 bases). In germline, CDR1 is SGHKS, CDR2 YYEKEE (reference sequence). The CDR3 consists of 17 residues. This chain's CDR3 is CASSLAISEQGSYKQYF. CDR3 in DNA: TGTGCCAGCAGCTTGGCCATCTCGGAACAGGGCTCCTACAAGCAGTACTTC.

Notes on this clonotype: An end of the junction differs from the germline gene, which may be a read error. The chain joins TRBV11-3 to TRBJ2-7, with a weak D call TRBD2 (6 bases). The CDR3 runs to 13 residues. Germline V gene sequence: CDR1 SGHNT, CDR2 YENEEA. The CDR3 DNA reads as TGTGCCAGCAACTTGAGGAGGGGCTACGGGCAGTATTTC. Translating gives CASNLRRGYGQYF.

A word on this clonotype: The CDR3 carries no conserved terminal phenylalanine or tryptophan, so it likely arises from a read error. The rearrangement uses TRBV5-1 and TRBJ2-7; 12 nucleotides match TRBD2. Germline assignment: CDR1 SGHRS and CDR2 YFSETQ. The CDR3 is 15 residues long. CDR3 in amino acids: CASRTSGISTYEQYI. In DNA form, the CDR3 reads TGCGCCAGCCGGACTAGCGGGATCTCTACCTACGAACAGTACATC.

This clonotype came up many times. The gene calls are TRBV5-1 and TRBJ1-6; D is unclear. Per germline, CDR1 SGHRS and CDR2 YFSETQ. The V end lost 5 bases, the J end lost 5 bases, and 14 bases lay between the germline ends. This CDR3 contains 15 residues. CDR3 protein: CASRRRADNNSPLHF. As DNA, the CDR3 is TGCGCCAGCAGACGACGGGCAGACAATAATTCACCCCTCCACTTT.

In the case of this clonotype: The CDR3 does not close with the conserved phenylalanine or tryptophan, likely indicating a read error. The gene calls are TRBV10-3 and TRBJ2-5, with TRBD1 identical over 11 bases. This CDR3 has 18 amino acids. Germline V gene lookup returns CDR1 ENHRY and CDR2 SYGVKD. The CDR3 reads CAISGATLGQGVGETQYL. The CDR3 nucleotides read TGTGCTATCAGTGGGGCGACCCTGGGACAGGGGGTTGGAGAGACCCAGTACCTC.

CDR3 DNA sequence: TGTGCCAGCAGTGACCCTCCGAACAGGGGATGGGAACAGTACTTC. Translated: CASSDPPNRGWEQYF. The chain has TRBV6-1 and TRBJ2-7; 7 bases agree with TRBD1. V shed 3 bases and J 10 bases; nucleotides not matched to a gene: 15. The CDR3 is 15 residues long. Germline assignment: CDR1 MNHNS and CDR2 SASEGT.

This chain uses TRBV4-1 with TRBJ1-5; 7 bases match TRBD1. CDR1 and CDR2 (germline): MGHRA, YSYEKL. This CDR3 is 15 amino acids long. For the CDR3, the DNA is TGCATCAGCAGCCAAGGGGACAGAGGCAATCAGCCCCAGCATTTT. It codes for CISSQGDRGNQPQHF.

As concerns this clonotype: At one end, the junction sequence differs from germline, possibly due to a read error. The chain joins TRBV11-1 to TRBJ1-1; TRBD1 is a possible D gene (6 bases). This CDR3 has 13 amino acids. Germline V lookup: CDR1 SGHAT, CDR2 FQDESV (reference sequence). The CDR3, as DNA: TGTGCCAACAGCCCACCGGGGGACACTGGAGCTGTCTTT. As protein: CANSPPGDTGAVF.

The chain joins TRBV29-1 to TRBJ2-1; D gene uncertain. Trimming shortened V by 0 bases and J by 0 bases, and 15 bases separated the two germline ends. The CDR3 loop spans 17 amino acids. The germline V gene encodes CDR1 SQVTM and CDR2 ANQGSEA. The DNA for the CDR3 is TGCAGCGTTGAAGATATAGGCGACTGGAGCTCCTACAATGAGCAGTTCTTC. It translates to CSVEDIGDWSSYNEQFF.

Remarks on this clonotype: A read error may explain this, as a much larger clone is one base away. The DNA for the CDR3 is TGTGCCAGCAGTTCCGGACAGGGAGACTACGAGCAGTACTTC. The encoded protein is CASSSGQGDYEQYF. V gene TRBV28 combines with J gene TRBJ2-7; 8 bases are a match to TRBD1. Germline trimming cut 4 bases from V and 3 bases from J; bases unmatched to any gene: 5. The CDR3 totals 14 residues. The germline gives CDR1 MDHEN, CDR2 SYDVKM.